These 31 T cell receptor beta chains originate from one sample sequenced in a study of OX40 agonist ivuxolimab in advanced cancers. The protocol was immunoSEQ multiplex PCR, while the TCRdb copy is restricted to in-frame clones and leaves out a portion. In the table there are roughly 33,000 clones, 84% of which are singletons. The sample consisted of CD4+ or CD8+ T cells sorted from blood, taken in a trial of the OX40 agonist ivuxolimab. Source of these receptors: an adult with an advanced solid tumor such as melanoma, head and neck, liver or kidney cancer.

The V and J genes are TRBV7-2 and TRBJ2-5, with D hard to call. The CDR3 runs to 16 residues. Trimming cost V 6 bases and J 2 bases, with 19 bases left between them. The germline CDR1 and CDR2 sequences are SGHTA and FQGNSA. The DNA of the CDR3 is TGTGCCAGCAGACCGAGACGGTTACCCTCACAAGAGACCCAGTACTTC. It is translated as CASRPRRLPSQETQYF.

This chain connects TRBV30 to TRBJ1-6, with D uncertain. V was pared by 4 bases and J by 4 bases, with 11 bases between. The CDR3 consists of 14 residues. The germline gives CDR1 GTSNPN, CDR2 SVGIG (reference sequence). The CDR3 sequence: CAWTIGNYNSPLHF. For the CDR3, the DNA is TGTGCCTGGACAATAGGGAATTATAATTCACCCCTCCACTTT. The full variable domain, its missing parts supplied by reference TRBV30 and TRBJ1-6, is SQTIHQWPATLVQPVGSPLSLECTVEGTSNPNLYWYRQAAGRGLQLLFYSVGIGQISSEVPQNLSASRPQDRQFILSSKKLLLSDSGFYLCAWTIGNYNSPLHFGNGTRLTVT.

The chain combines TRBV6-1 with TRBJ2-2, with a weak D call TRBD1 (5 bases). V was pared by 6 bases and J by 7 bases, with 18 bases between. Germline CDR1 is MNHNS and CDR2 is SASEGT. The CDR3 consists of 15 residues. The CDR3 is CASRSILQGFGELFF. The DNA for the CDR3 is TGTGCCAGCAGATCGATACTCCAGGGTTTCGGGGAGCTGTTTTTT.

The chain links TRBV2 to TRBJ2-6; D possibly corresponds to TRBD1 (6 bases). The germline V and J ends were trimmed by 3 bases and 1 base, with 10 bases remaining between them. CDR1 is SNHLY and CDR2 is FYNNEI in the germline V gene. The CDR3 is 16 residues long. The CDR3 loop reads CASSDGQGSGANVLTF. Here the CDR3 DNA reads TGTGCCAGCAGTGATGGCCAGGGGTCTGGGGCCAACGTCCTGACTTTC.

This rearrangement joins TRBV5-4 to TRBJ1-1, with 7 bases identical to TRBD1. Germline values: CDR1 SGHNT, CDR2 YYREEE (reference sequence). J was trimmed by 8 bases and V by 2 bases; bases with no gene match: 9. There are 14 residues in the CDR3. The CDR3 nucleotides read TGTGCCAGCAGCTTTGGGGTCAGGGGGGGCGAAGCTTTCTTT. Amino acids: CASSFGVRGGEAFF.

This clone was picked up a small number of times. This chain uses TRBV19 with TRBJ1-1, with 7 bases that match TRBD1. CDR1 is LNHDA, CDR2 SQIVND, per germline (reference sequence). This CDR3 has 13 amino acids. J was trimmed by 1 base and V by 9 bases; bases with no gene match: 5. CDR3 sequence reads: CASTGVRNTEAFF. CDR3 bases: TGTGCCAGCACAGGGGTTCGGAACACTGAAGCTTTCTTT. Full variable domain (missing parts from reference TRBV19 and TRBJ1-1): DGGITQSPKYLFRKEGQNVTLSCEQNLNHDAMYWYRQDPGQGLRLIYYSQIVNDFQKGDIAEGYSVSREKKESFPLTVTSAQKNPTAFYLCASTGVRNTEAFFGQGTRLTVV.

This clone was detected only once. The J gene is TRBJ1-5, the V gene TRBV7-9; perhaps TRBD1 as D (5 bases). Deletions cut 6 bases from V and 5 bases from J, with 17 bases between. Germline assignment: CDR1 SEHNR and CDR2 FQNEAQ (reference sequence). This CDR3 contains 15 residues. CDR3 region: CASSNYRGVDQPQHF. Here the CDR3 DNA reads TGTGCCAGCAGTAACTACCGGGGGGTAGATCAGCCCCAGCATTTT. Supplemented by reference TRBV7-9 and TRBJ1-5, the full variable domain reads DTGVSQNPRHKITKRGQNVTFRCDPISEHNRLYWYRQTLGQGPEFLTYFQNEAQLEKSRLLSDRFSAERPKGSFSTLEIQRTEQGDSAMYLCASSNYRGVDQPQHFGDGTRLSIL.

The chain has TRBV11-2 and TRBJ2-7; TRBD1 aligns across 7 bases. CDR3 length: 13 amino acids. In germline, CDR1 is SGHAT, CDR2 FQNNGV. With V trimmed by 5 bases and J by 6 bases, 7 bases remained unmatched. The CDR3 spells CASSPGTVREQYF. For the CDR3, the DNA is TGTGCCAGCAGCCCCGGGACAGTCCGCGAGCAGTACTTC. The variable domain in full, with the rest retrieved from reference TRBV11-2 and TRBJ2-7, is EAGVAQSPRYKIIEKRQSVAFWCNPISGHATLYWYQQILGQGPKLLIQFQNNGVVDDSQLPKDRFSAERLKGVDSTLKIQPAKLEDSAVYLCASSPGTVREQYFGPGTRLTVT.

J is TRBJ1-3 and V is TRBV11-2, with 8 nucleotides matching TRBD1. Looked up from germline, CDR1 is SGHAT and CDR2 is FQNNGV. The V segment lost 1 base and the J segment 4 bases; nucleotides outside the gene matches: 6. The CDR3 totals 16 residues. The CDR3 DNA reads as TGTGCCAGCAGCTTAGCGGCAGGGGGCATCGGAAACACCATATATTTT. Translating it yields CASSLAAGGIGNTIYF.

V gene TRBV9 combines with J gene TRBJ2-2; D remains ambiguous. CDR3 length equals 16 residues. The germline gives CDR1 SGDLS, CDR2 YYNGEE. Trimming took 0 bases from V and 4 from J, leaving 13 bases between them. The CDR3 protein is CASSVGPDTLTGELFF. The CDR3 DNA is TGTGCCAGCAGCGTAGGGCCGGATACACTCACCGGGGAGCTGTTTTTT.

V is TRBV30 and J is TRBJ2-1, with 8 bases that match TRBD2. The CDR3 extends over 13 amino acids. J was trimmed by 6 bases and V by 2 bases; bases with no gene match: 3. The V gene's germline CDR1 is GTSNPN and CDR2 SVGIG (reference sequence). The CDR3 DNA is TGTGCCTGGAGTCCTAGCGGGCCCAATGAGCAGTTCTTC. As protein: CAWSPSGPNEQFF.

The rearrangement joins TRBV10-2 to TRBJ2-7; 10 bases agree with TRBD1. Germline CDR1 reads WSHSY; CDR2 reads SAAADI. The V gene end was trimmed by 6 bases and the J gene end by 2 bases; junction bases not matched to a gene: 4. The CDR3 is 14 amino acids. The CDR3 DNA is TGCGCCAGCAGGGCGGGACAGGGGACCTACGAGCAGTACTTC. It specifies CASRAGQGTYEQYF.

V and J are TRBV21-1 and TRBJ1-6. TRBV21-1 is shown as a pseudogene. The CDR3 loop spans 11 amino acids. CDR3 in DNA: TGTGCCAGCAGCAAAATAACACCCCTCCACTTT. Its translation: CASSKITPLHF.

V is TRBV29-1 and J is TRBJ1-2; D may be TRBD1 (6 bases). CDR1 is SQVTM and CDR2 is ANQGSEA in the germline V gene. The CDR3 runs to 12 residues. V was trimmed by 5 bases and J by 4 bases, leaving 11 bases between them. The CDR3 coding sequence is TGCAGCGTTAGGGGGGCAGGCTATGGCTACACCTTC. It specifies CSVRGAGYGYTF.

CDR3 DNA sequence: TGTGCCAGCAGCTCAGGCGGGGGGGTGTACAATGAGCAGTTCTTC. Amino acids: CASSSGGGVYNEQFF. The V gene is TRBV7-2, the J gene TRBJ2-1, with 9 bases fitting TRBD2. V was pared by 4 bases and J by 4 bases, with 5 bases of the junction left unmatched. The CDR3 is 15 residues long. Germline values: CDR1 SGHTA, CDR2 FQGNSA.

Comment on this clone: Different DNA sequences within this sample yield the same CDR3. This chain connects TRBV6-5 to TRBJ2-7, with D unclear. Trimming removed 0 bases from V and 2 bases from J, with 8 bases in between. This CDR3 is 14 amino acids long. CDR1 and CDR2 (germline): MNHEY, SVGAGI. This CDR3 reads CASSYSTVPYEQYF. The CDR3 DNA reads TGTGCCAGCAGTTACTCGACGGTACCCTACGAGCAGTACTTC.

The chain is built from TRBV5-1 and TRBJ2-2, with D unclear. V gave up 5 bases and J gave up 5 bases, with 13 bases separating them. There are 14 residues in the CDR3. Germline-derived CDR1 and CDR2 are SGHRS and YFSETQ. As DNA, the CDR3 is TGCGCCAGCAGTGGAGATCCATGGACCGGGGAGCTGTTTTTT. This sequence encodes CASSGDPWTGELFF.

In DNA form, the CDR3 reads TGTGCCAGCAGCAAGGACAGGGGGCGACCGTACTTC. Translating gives CASSKDRGRPYF. The chain joins TRBV6-6 to TRBJ2-7; 11 bases are shared with TRBD1. This CDR3 is built from 12 residues. J was trimmed by 12 bases and V by 6 bases; bases with no gene match: 7. CDR1 is MNHNY and CDR2 is SVGAGI in the germline V gene (reference sequence).

This clone was picked up a small number of times. The chain uses TRBV6-5 and TRBJ1-1, with a possible D match to TRBD1 (5 bases). Germline V lookup: CDR1 MNHEY, CDR2 SVGAGI. The V gene lost 4 bases and the J gene lost 1 base, with 10 bases spanning the gap. The CDR3 contains 14 residues. The DNA of the CDR3 is TGTGCCAGCAGTTTTACAGGCCGGAACACTGAAGCTTTCTTT. Translating gives CASSFTGRNTEAFF.

The rearrangement links TRBV2 to TRBJ2-5, with D maybe TRBD1 (5 bases). V gave up 6 bases and J gave up 4 bases, with 18 bases separating them. The CDR3 length is 15 residues. Germline CDR1 is SNHLY and CDR2 is FYNNEI. Here the CDR3 DNA reads TGTGCCAGCAGATCCGAGACAGTCACTCCAGAGACCCAGTACTTC. As protein: CASRSETVTPETQYF.

The chain combines TRBV25-1 with TRBJ2-1, with TRBD1 matching 7 bases. The CDR3 covers 15 residues. V shed 4 bases and J 2 bases; nucleotides not matched to a gene: 5. Germline V gene sequence: CDR1 MGHDK, CDR2 SYGVNS. CDR3 bases: TGTGCCAGCAGTGCGCTGGACAGGACCTACAATGAGCAGTTCTTC. Amino acids: CASSALDRTYNEQFF.

V and J are TRBV21-1 and TRBJ2-1; TRBD2, the table's D call, was not compared with the DNA. TRBV21-1 is given as a pseudogene. The CDR3 extends over 16 amino acids. The CDR3 is CASSKEGEGGDNEQFF. CDR3 DNA: TGTGCCAGCAGCAAAGAGGGGGAGGGTGGGGATAATGAGCAGTTCTTC.

This chain uses TRBV18 with TRBJ1-2; 8 positions match TRBD1. CDR1 is KGHSH and CDR2 is LQKENI in the germline V gene. After removal of 0 bases from V and 7 bases from J, the junction contained 4 bases not matched to a gene. CDR3 length: 14 amino acids. CDR3 DNA: TGTGCCAGCTCACCACCGGCCAGGGGGCTTGGCTACACCTTC. This codes for CASSPPARGLGYTF.

This chain joins TRBV7-8 and TRBJ1-1; D gene ambiguous. The CDR3 length is 13 residues. The ends were cut back, 4 bases at V and 1 base at J, with 7 bases in the middle. CDR1 is SGHVS and CDR2 is FQNEAQ in the germline V gene. The chain's CDR3 is CASSWGRNTEAFF. The CDR3 coding sequence is TGTGCCAGCAGCTGGGGTAGGAACACTGAAGCTTTCTTT.

J is TRBJ2-1 and V is TRBV29-1; 8 bases match TRBD2. This CDR3 has 14 amino acids. Germline-derived CDR1 and CDR2 are SQVTM and ANQGSEA. The junction had 2 bases not matched to a gene; V was cut back by 2 bases and J by 2 bases. The CDR3 region is CSVEWRGAYNEQFF. The CDR3 DNA reads as TGCAGCGTTGAATGGCGGGGGGCCTACAATGAGCAGTTCTTC.

The gene calls are TRBV19 and TRBJ2-1, with 10 bases identical to TRBD1. The V gene's germline CDR1 is LNHDA and CDR2 SQIVND (reference sequence). The length of the CDR3 is 15 residues. With 7 bases clipped from V and 7 bases from J, the junction kept 10 bases outside the gene matches. The CDR3 protein is CASTSWDRGGNEQFF. Here the CDR3 DNA reads TGTGCCAGTACCTCGTGGGACAGGGGAGGAAATGAGCAGTTCTTC.

The chain recombines TRBV19 with TRBJ2-7, with 11 bases aligning to TRBD1. The CDR3 is 17 residues long. Germline-derived CDR1 and CDR2 are LNHDA and SQIVND (reference sequence). After removal of 3 bases from V and 4 bases from J, the junction contained 11 bases not matched to a gene. This CDR3 is CASSMPYPGQGVYEQYF. The CDR3 bases are TGTGCCAGTAGTATGCCATATCCGGGACAGGGGGTGTACGAGCAGTACTTC.

The V gene is TRBV27, the J gene TRBJ1-5, with 9 bases that match TRBD1. CDR3 length: 15 amino acids. The V gene end was trimmed by 5 bases and the J gene end by 6 bases; junction bases not matched to a gene: 8. The germline V gene encodes CDR1 MNHEY and CDR2 SMNVEV (reference sequence). For the CDR3, the DNA is TGTGCCAGCAGTCCGGCGGACAGGGGTACTCAGCCCCAGCATTTT. It yields the protein CASSPADRGTQPQHF.

V gene TRBV7-3 combines with J gene TRBJ1-1, with 7 bases matching TRBD1. There are 15 residues in the CDR3. Germline CDR1 and CDR2: SGHTA and FQGTGA. The V gene end was trimmed by 4 bases and the J gene end by 1 base; junction bases not matched to a gene: 6. The CDR3 is CASSSTGAPNTEAFF. DNA of the CDR3: TGTGCCAGCAGCTCTACAGGGGCGCCGAACACTGAAGCTTTCTTT.

V gene TRBV6-5 combines with J gene TRBJ1-5; D possibly corresponds to TRBD1 (6 bases). CDR3 length: 15 residues. Germline V gene data show CDR1 as MNHEY and CDR2 as SVGAGI. The V gene lost 6 bases and the J gene lost 1 base, with 13 bases spanning the gap. The CDR3 sequence is CASRSDRRSNQPQHF. The CDR3 DNA reads TGTGCCAGCAGATCAGACAGGCGGAGCAATCAGCCCCAGCATTTT.

The chain combines TRBV19 with TRBJ1-5, with D tentatively TRBD1 (5 bases). CDR3 size: 15 residues. Germline CDR1 and CDR2: LNHDA and SQIVND (reference sequence). The V and J ends lost 1 base and 6 bases respectively, with 13 bases between them. The chain's CDR3 is CASSIGSGAGQPQHF. CDR3 bases: TGTGCCAGTAGTATAGGGAGCGGGGCTGGTCAGCCCCAGCATTTT.